This paragraph reports one T cell receptor beta chain. This sample was included in a study of radiotherapy plus CTLA-4 blockade in lung cancer. The CDR3 sequence is 14 residues long. Germline-derived CDR1 and CDR2 are SGDLS and YYNGEE. V gave up 5 bases and J gave up 4 bases; unmatched junction bases: 8. The method was immunoSEQ multiplex PCR; TCRdb's version includes in-frame clones alone and lacks a portion of them. This table holds about 73,000 clones, around 90% found once. This clonotype originated in a human donor with non-small cell lung cancer that progressed on radiotherapy plus ipilimumab. Sequences were derived from peripheral blood, sampled from a patient treated with radiotherapy plus ipilimumab. The chain employs TRBV9 and TRBJ1-1, with 7 bases matching TRBD1. The CDR3 DNA is TGTGCCAGCAGTGAAGGGGGCTGGGGCACTGAAGCTTTCTTT. This gives the protein CASSEGGWGTEAFF. Full variable domain (outside the CDR3, taken from reference TRBV9 and TRBJ1-1): DSGVTQTPKHLITATGQRVTLRCSPRSGDLSVYWYQQSLDQGLQFLIQYYNGEERAKGNILERFSAQQFPDLHSELNLSSLELGDSALYFCASSEGGWGTEAFFGQGTRLTVV.